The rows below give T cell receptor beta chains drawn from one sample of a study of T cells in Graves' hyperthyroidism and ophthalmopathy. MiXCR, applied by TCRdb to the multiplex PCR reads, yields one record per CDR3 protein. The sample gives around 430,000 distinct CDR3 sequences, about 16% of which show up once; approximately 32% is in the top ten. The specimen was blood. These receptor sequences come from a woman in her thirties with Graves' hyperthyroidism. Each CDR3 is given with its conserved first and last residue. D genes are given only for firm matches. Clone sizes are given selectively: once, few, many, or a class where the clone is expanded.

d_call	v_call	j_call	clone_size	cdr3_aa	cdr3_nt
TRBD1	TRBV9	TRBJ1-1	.	CASLRTGGTEAFF	TGTGCCAGCTTGCGGACAGGGGGCACTGAAGCTTTCTTT
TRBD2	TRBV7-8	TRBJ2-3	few	CASRVRREFTDTQYF	TGTGCCAGCAGAGTTCGGCGGGAGTTTACAGATACGCAGTATTTT
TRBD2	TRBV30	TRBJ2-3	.	CAWSQTSGFTDTQYF	TGTGCCTGGAGTCAGACTAGCGGGTTCACAGATACGCAGTATTTT
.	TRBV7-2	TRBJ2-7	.	CASTRPSYEQYF	TGTGCCAGCACCCGTCCGTCCTACGAGCAGTACTTC
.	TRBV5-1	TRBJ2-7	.	CASSLGDGSVYEQYF	TGCGCCAGCAGCTTGGGGGACGGCTCTGTATACGAGCAGTACTTC
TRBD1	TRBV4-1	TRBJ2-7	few	CASSHRDRGREQYF	TGCGCCAGCAGCCACCGGGACAGGGGGAGGGAGCAGTACTTC
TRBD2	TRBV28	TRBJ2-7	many	CASSLSRSGSYEQYF	TGTGCCAGCAGTTTATCTAGGAGCGGGAGCTACGAGCAGTACTTC
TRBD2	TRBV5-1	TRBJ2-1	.	CASHSGSRSNEQFF	TGCGCCAGCCATAGCGGGAGTCGCTCCAATGAGCAGTTCTTC
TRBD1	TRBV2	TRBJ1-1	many	CASSETGVTEAFF	TGTGCCAGCAGTGAAACAGGGGTTACTGAAGCTTTCTTT
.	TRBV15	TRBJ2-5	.	CATSPRDGETQYF	TGTGCCACCAGCCCTCGGGATGGGGAGACCCAGTACTTC
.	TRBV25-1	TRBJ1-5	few	CASRETGYNQPQHF	TGTGCCAGCAGGGAAACAGGATACAATCAGCCCCAGCATTTT
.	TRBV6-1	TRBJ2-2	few	CAGRVTGELFF	TGTGCCGGCAGGGTGACCGGGGAGCTGTTTTTT
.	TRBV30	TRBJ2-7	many	CAWSVGRTEQYF	TGTGCCTGGAGTGTAGGTAGGACCGAGCAGTACTTC
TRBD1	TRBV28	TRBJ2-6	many	CASRPRGQGAGSGANVLTF	TGTGCCAGCAGACCCCGAGGACAGGGGGCAGGCTCTGGGGCCAACGTCCTGACTTTC
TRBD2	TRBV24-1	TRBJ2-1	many	CATSDLLSAGGQQFF	TGTGCCACCAGTGATTTGCTATCAGCGGGAGGGCAGCAGTTCTTC
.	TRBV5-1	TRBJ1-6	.	CASSLLAVANSPLHF	TGCGCCAGCAGCTTACTTGCCGTAGCTAATTCACCCCTCCACTTT
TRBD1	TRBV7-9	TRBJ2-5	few	CASSPMGTGGETQYF	TGTGCCAGCAGCCCTATGGGGACAGGGGGAGAGACCCAGTACTTC
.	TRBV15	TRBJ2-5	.	CATSRDPETQYF	TGTGCCACCAGCAGAGATCCCGAGACCCAGTACTTC
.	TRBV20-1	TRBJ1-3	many	CSAAARHDTIYF	TGCAGTGCTGCGGCAAGGCATGACACCATATATTTT
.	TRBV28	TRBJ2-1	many	CASSRELEQFF	TGTGCCAGCAGTCGGGAGCTTGAGCAGTTCTTC
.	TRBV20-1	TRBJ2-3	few	CSAEDYLSTDTQYF	TGCAGTGCTGAAGACTACCTTAGCACAGATACGCAGTATTTT
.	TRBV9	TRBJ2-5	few	CASSVDQGQETQYF	TGTGCCAGCAGCGTAGATCAGGGACAAGAGACCCAGTACTTC
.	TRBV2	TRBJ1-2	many	CASSDGGDRNYGYTF	TGTGCCAGCAGTGACGGCGGGGATCGGAACTATGGCTACACCTTC
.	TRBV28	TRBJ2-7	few	CASSSAQLPYEQYF	TGTGCCAGCAGTTCGGCGCAACTGCCCTACGAGCAGTACTTC
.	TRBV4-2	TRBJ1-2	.	CASSQDLQTRTF	TGTGCCAGCAGCCAAGATTTACAGACGCGGACCTTC
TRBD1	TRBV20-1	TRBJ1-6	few	CSAGQGSPLHF	TGCAGTGCCGGACAGGGTTCACCCCTCCACTTT
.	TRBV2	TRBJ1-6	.	CASSDGVRNSPLHF	TGTGCCAGCAGTGACGGGGTGAGGAATTCACCCCTCCACTTT
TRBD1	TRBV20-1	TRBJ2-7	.	CSAHRDRATYEQYF	TGCAGTGCCCACCGGGACAGGGCCACCTACGAGCAGTACTTC